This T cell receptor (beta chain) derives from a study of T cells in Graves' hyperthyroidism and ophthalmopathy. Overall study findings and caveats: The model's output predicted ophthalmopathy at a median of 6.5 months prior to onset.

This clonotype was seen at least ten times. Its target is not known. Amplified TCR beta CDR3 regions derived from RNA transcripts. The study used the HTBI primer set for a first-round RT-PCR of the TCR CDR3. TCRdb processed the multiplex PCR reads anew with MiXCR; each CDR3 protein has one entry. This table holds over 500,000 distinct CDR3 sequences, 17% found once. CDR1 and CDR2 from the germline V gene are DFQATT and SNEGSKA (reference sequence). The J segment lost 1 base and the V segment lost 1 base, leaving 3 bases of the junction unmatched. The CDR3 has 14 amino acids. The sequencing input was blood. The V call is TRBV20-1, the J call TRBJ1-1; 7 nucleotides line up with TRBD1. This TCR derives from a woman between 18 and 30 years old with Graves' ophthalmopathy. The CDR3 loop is CSARGQGENTEAFF. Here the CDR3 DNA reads TGCAGTGCTAGAGGACAGGGAGAGAACACTGAAGCTTTCTTT.